Listed below are T cell receptor beta chains from one sample, sequenced in a study of blood T cell repertoires in COVID-19. Clones were sequenced by immunoSEQ multiplex PCR, and TCRdb holds only the in-frame ones, with some missing. The sample shows tens of thousands of clones, more than 80% of them seen only once. What was sequenced was peripheral blood. The receptor set was obtained from a man aged 50 to 60 with COVID-19, enrolled during active disease. CDR3s include the opening cysteine and the closing phenylalanine or tryptophan. A D gene is named only where the DNA matches it firmly. Only part of the rows carry a size: once, few, many, or a class if the clone is expanded.

TRBJ1-6,NA,TRBD1,TRBV5-6,CASSPGSGQTYSPLHF,TGTGCCAGCAGCCCGGGCTCGGGACAGACCTATTCACCCCTCCACTTT
TRBJ1-5,NA,NA,TRBV30,CAWSREVGQPQHF,TGTGCCTGGTCTAGGGAGGTGGGTCAGCCCCAGCATTTT
TRBJ1-1,few,TRBD1,TRBV6-2/TRBV6-3,CASSFSGTGSEAFF,TGTGCCAGCAGTTTCTCCGGGACAGGGTCTGAAGCTTTCTTT
TRBJ2-7,NA,NA,TRBV6-5,CASSYGRREAYEQYF,TGTGCCAGCAGTTACGGAAGGAGAGAAGCCTACGAGCAGTACTTC
TRBJ2-3,NA,NA,TRBV27,CASKKTGTDTQYF,TGTGCCAGCAAAAAAACGGGTACAGATACGCAGTATTTT
TRBJ2-1,NA,NA,TRBV24-1,CATSDSSEQFF,TGTGCCACCAGTGATTCCAGTGAGCAGTTCTTC
TRBJ1-5,medium-sized,NA,TRBV3-1/TRBV3-2,CASSQDSQFNQPQHF,TGTGCCAGCAGCCAAGATTCCCAGTTCAATCAGCCCCAGCATTTT
TRBJ1-3,NA,TRBD1,TRBV10-3,CAISDGRGQEGNTIYF,TGTGCCATCAGTGATGGTAGGGGGCAAGAAGGAAACACCATATATTTT
TRBJ2-7,NA,TRBD1,TRBV29-1,CSVGAGGGEQYF,TGCAGCGTTGGAGCAGGGGGTGGCGAGCAGTACTTC
TRBJ2-1,NA,NA,TRBV7-9,CASSGLPSSYNEQFF,TGTGCCAGCAGCGGGCTTCCATCCTCCTACAATGAGCAGTTCTTC
TRBJ1-3,NA,NA,TRBV5-1,CASSSTVVPYGNTIYF,TGCGCCAGCAGCTCGACTGTCGTGCCCTACGGAAACACCATATATTTT
TRBJ1-2,NA,NA,TRBV6-5,CASSIYTGNYGYTF,TGTGCCAGCAGCATATATACAGGGAACTATGGCTACACCTTC
TRBJ1-6,NA,NA,TRBV12-3/TRBV12-4,CASGGSYNSPLHF,TGTGCCAGTGGGGGGTCCTATAATTCACCCCTCCACTTT
TRBJ1-6,NA,NA,TRBV30,CAWMGQVNSPLHF,TGTGCCTGGATGGGACAAGTAAATTCACCCCTCCACTTT
TRBJ2-7,NA,NA,TRBV7-9,CASSLEGESYEQYF,TGTGCCAGCAGCTTAGAGGGAGAGTCCTACGAGCAGTACTTC
TRBJ2-6,NA,NA,TRBV4-2,CASSQAGVGANVLTF,TGTGCCAGCAGCCAAGCAGGGGTCGGGGCCAACGTCCTGACTTTC
TRBJ2-2,NA,TRBD1,TRBV10-3,CAIRGQFPDTGELFF,TGTGCCATCAGGGGACAGTTCCCCGACACCGGGGAGCTGTTTTTT
TRBJ1-2,few,TRBD1,TRBV5-1,CASSSGRDRGYGYTF,TGCGCCAGCAGCTCGGGCCGGGACAGGGGCTATGGCTACACCTTC
TRBJ1-2,NA,TRBD1,TRBV28,CASRTPDRVGGYTF,TGTGCCAGCAGAACGCCCGACAGGGTCGGAGGCTACACCTTC
TRBJ2-3,NA,NA,TRBV12-2,CASRLAGGPMDTQYF,TGTGCAAGTCGCTTAGCGGGGGGGCCTATGGATACGCAGTATTTT
TRBJ2-7,NA,NA,TRBV19,CASSPWTESYEQYF,TGTGCCAGTAGTCCCTGGACAGAGTCCTACGAGCAGTACTTC
TRBJ1-2,NA,NA,TRBV24-1,CATSDNGGGYTF,TGTGCCACCAGTGACAACGGCGGGGGCTACACCTTC
TRBJ2-3,NA,NA,TRBV2,CASLGGGQEDTQYF,TGTGCCAGCTTGGGGGGGGGCCAAGAAGATACGCAGTATTTT
TRBJ2-6,NA,NA,TRBV7-8,CASKAGARSGANVLTF,TGTGCCAGCAAAGCAGGGGCCCGCTCTGGGGCCAACGTCCTGACTTTC
TRBJ2-3,once,NA,TRBV18,CASSPKRGGGTDTQYF,TGTGCCAGCTCACCGAAACGAGGCGGGGGCACAGATACGCAGTATTTT
TRBJ2-3,NA,NA,TRBV12-3/TRBV12-4,CASSLTGDTQYF,TGTGCCAGCAGTTTAACTGGAGATACGCAGTATTTT
TRBJ2-1,NA,TRBD2,TRBV3-1/TRBV3-2,CASSHQVLPGGHNEQFF,TGTGCCAGCAGCCACCAGGTGCTACCGGGGGGGCACAATGAGCAGTTCTTC